One sample yielded the 7 T cell receptor beta chains listed below, sequenced in a study of OX40 agonist ivuxolimab in advanced cancers. Profiling relied on immunoSEQ multiplex PCR, and the TCRdb table lists in-frame clones only, not all of them. The sample has 65,000 to 80,000 clones, approximately 86% seen once. The material was CD4+ or CD8+ T cells sorted from blood, obtained in a trial of the OX40 agonist ivuxolimab. All receptors come from an adult with an advanced solid tumor such as melanoma, head and neck, liver or kidney cancer.

The chain's CDR3 is CASMDSYSYEQYF. Here the CDR3 DNA reads TGTGCCAGTATGGACAGCTACTCCTACGAGCAGTACTTC. The chain combines TRBV19 with TRBJ2-7; the D gene is possibly TRBD1 (6 bases). This CDR3 region has 13 residues. CDR1 and CDR2 from the germline V gene are LNHDA and SQIVND (reference sequence). V lost 7 bases, J lost 0 bases, and 10 bases lay in between.

The chain carries TRBV14 and TRBJ1-6; 8 bases line up with TRBD1. CDR3 length equals 14 residues. V shed 3 bases and J 7 bases; nucleotides not matched to a gene: 2. Germline loops: CDR1 SGHDN, CDR2 FVKESK. For the CDR3, the DNA is TGTGCCAGCAGCCACAGGGGGCCCAATTCACCCCTCCACTTT. Amino acid sequence: CASSHRGPNSPLHF.

This rearrangement joins TRBV9 to TRBJ2-5; 11 nucleotides match TRBD2. Trimming at V came to 0 bases and at J to 5 bases, leaving 6 bases not matched to a gene. The germline V gene encodes CDR1 SGDLS and CDR2 YYNGEE. This CDR3 region has 16 residues. CDR3 coding DNA: TGTGCCAGCAGCGTAGATCTAGCGGGGGGCGAGGAGACCCAGTACTTC. Its protein product is CASSVDLAGGEETQYF. Full variable domain (rest looked up from reference TRBV9 and TRBJ2-5): DSGVTQTPKHLITATGQRVTLRCSPRSGDLSVYWYQQSLDQGLQFLIQYYNGEERAKGNILERFSAQQFPDLHSELNLSSLELGDSALYFCASSVDLAGGEETQYFGPGTRLLVL.

The chain joins TRBV10-3 to TRBJ1-1, with D perhaps TRBD1 (5 bases). The CDR3 is 13 amino acids. V lost 4 bases and J 1 base, leaving 7 bases between the germline ends. Looked up from germline, CDR1 is ENHRY and CDR2 is SYGVKD. The CDR3 reads CAISATGNTEAFF. CDR3 DNA: TGTGCCATCAGTGCCACAGGGAACACTGAAGCTTTCTTT.

The rearrangement joins TRBV18 to TRBJ2-3; TRBD1 is a possible D gene (5 bases). Trimming cost V 3 bases and J 5 bases, with 6 bases left between them. This CDR3 comprises 12 residues. CDR1 KGHSH and CDR2 LQKENI come from the germline V gene. The CDR3 sequence is CASSPQGDTQYF. CDR3 coding DNA: TGTGCCAGCTCACCCCAGGGAGATACGCAGTATTTT.

This chain uses TRBV7-2 with TRBJ2-3; D gene uncertain. This CDR3 is built from 16 residues. CDR1 SGHTA and CDR2 FQGNSA come from the germline V gene. The germline V and J ends were trimmed by 1 base and 4 bases, with 15 bases remaining between them. The CDR3 nucleotides are TGTGCCAGCAGCTTAGATGCCAAATTGGCCCCAGATACGCAGTATTTT. Encoded protein: CASSLDAKLAPDTQYF.

This chain joins TRBV30 and TRBJ1-2; 10 nucleotides match TRBD1. The germline V gene has CDR1 GTSNPN and CDR2 SVGIG (reference sequence). Germline trimming cut 0 bases from V and 4 bases from J; bases unmatched to any gene: 11. The CDR3 is 17 amino acids. CDR3: CAWSVLPGQGPTYGYTF. DNA of the CDR3: TGTGCCTGGAGTGTACTTCCGGGACAGGGGCCTACCTATGGCTACACCTTC.